These T cell receptor beta chains were read from a single sample in a study of blood T cell repertoires in COVID-19. The assay was immunoSEQ multiplex PCR, and TCRdb's table has in-frame clones only and misses some. The sample has about 240,000 clones; around 89% are singletons. Source material: PBMCs or T cells enriched from blood (not recorded which). All receptors come from a woman aged 30 to 39 who had recovered from COVID-19. Both conserved end residues are part of each CDR3. The D gene is left open where the match is weak. Expanded clones are given a class, and other clones once, few, many or no size at all.

. | once | TRBJ1-6 | TRBV5-1 | CASRLQGTNSPLHF
. | . | TRBJ2-1 | TRBV10-3 | CATLSGSSYNEQFF
. | once | TRBJ2-1 | TRBV12-3/TRBV12-4 | CASSLGAYNEQFF
TRBD2 | . | TRBJ2-2 | TRBV5-1 | CASSGSSGSNTGELFF
. | . | TRBJ1-1 | TRBV28 | CASSGMNTEAFF
TRBD1 | . | TRBJ1-1 | TRBV7-8 | CASSLVRGQGANPEAFF
. | . | TRBJ2-5 | TRBV11-3 | CASSLAAGEETQYF
. | . | TRBJ1-4 | TRBV28 | CASRKQGRVNEKLFF
TRBD2 | few | TRBJ2-1 | TRBV4-1 | CASSPWTSGTSNEQFF
TRBD2 | once | TRBJ2-2 | TRBV7-2 | CASSLGSGGTRTGELFF
TRBD1 | . | TRBJ1-2 | TRBV9 | CASSSRGQGAGGYTF
TRBD2 | few | TRBJ2-1 | TRBV24-1 | CATSELAGGNEQFF
. | . | TRBJ1-4 | TRBV30 | CAWSVRGLGAPGKLFF
. | . | TRBJ1-4 | TRBV28 | CASSSRGATNEKLFF
. | . | TRBJ1-1 | TRBV20-1 | CSAPYTEAFF
. | few | TRBJ2-1 | TRBV30 | CAWSVTENEQFF
. | . | TRBJ1-2 | TRBV3-1/TRBV3-2 | CASSYRPGVNGYTF
TRBD2 | . | TRBJ2-1 | TRBV11-3 | CASSPEALAGDNEQFF
TRBD1 | . | TRBJ1-2 | TRBV19 | CASSIRDRSNGYTF
TRBD2 | once | TRBJ2-1 | TRBV7-9 | CASSLGLREWRDEQFF
TRBD2 | . | TRBJ2-1 | TRBV7-3 | CASSLGRAPSEQFF
TRBD2 | . | TRBJ2-7 | TRBV9 | CASSPSSWTSGRGHEQYF
TRBD1 | . | TRBJ1-1 | TRBV28 | CASSSRGTAPGNTEAFF
TRBD2 | . | TRBJ2-7 | TRBV12-3/TRBV12-4 | CASRAGVYEQYF
. | once | TRBJ1-2 | TRBV28 | CASSEVLSGYTF